Included here is one T cell receptor beta chain sequence, with context. This sample was included in a study of cytomegalovirus exposure and HLA in healthy donors. The PCR used 60 Vbeta and 13 Jbeta primers. Method: immunoSEQ multiplex PCR; TCRdb's copy keeps in-frame clones and lacks some. Its table records fewer than 85,000 clones. The CDR3 contains 14 residues. The rearrangement joins TRBV1 to TRBJ2-5; TRBD1 is taken as the D call from the table, unchecked against the DNA. TRBV1 is termed a pseudogene. The sequence was collected from a man under 40 in good health and CMV-seronegative. Specimen: PBMCs. The CDR3 reads CTNPDRYAIETQYF. The CDR3 nucleotides are TGCACCAACCCCGACAGGTACGCTATAGAGACCCAGTACTTC.